One sample yielded the 32 T cell receptor beta chains listed below, sequenced in a study of T cell changes during pregnancy in multiple sclerosis. Sequenced by immunoSEQ multiplex PCR; TCRdb stores in-frame clones only, minus some. Among 100,000 or so clones listed, about nine tenths were seen once. The material sequenced was peripheral blood, taken in the second trimester of pregnancy. The receptors shown here come from a female donor in good health, enrolled as a control in a pregnancy study.

The chain uses TRBV2 and TRBJ2-1; 11 bases are shared with TRBD2. The CDR3 extends over 14 amino acids. The V and J ends lost 4 bases and 10 bases, in that order; junction bases with no gene match: 6. Germline CDR1 is SNHLY and CDR2 is FYNNEI. In DNA form, the CDR3 reads TGTGCCAGCAGTGTGACTAGCGGGGCAGGGGAGCAGTTCTTC. Translated: CASSVTSGAGEQFF.

The rearrangement links TRBV6-1 to TRBJ2-7, with 7 bases identical to TRBD1. This CDR3 has 14 amino acids. Germline assignment: CDR1 MNHNS and CDR2 SASEGT. V trimming: 7 bases; J trimming: 3 bases; junction bases outside the gene matches: 9. CDR3 sequence: CASTITGTVYEQYF. In DNA, the CDR3 is TGTGCCAGCACTATAACCGGGACAGTCTACGAGCAGTACTTC.

CDR3 nucleotide sequence: TGTGCCAGCAGCCCAGACAGGGGAGAAGGCTACACCTTC. Translating gives CASSPDRGEGYTF. The chain couples TRBV7-2 to TRBJ1-2; 8 nucleotides align to TRBD1. The germline CDR1 and CDR2 sequences are SGHTA and FQGNSA. V was clipped by 5 bases and J by 8 bases; unmatched bases: 7. The CDR3 covers 13 residues.

In this sample, this clone turned up once. The chain carries TRBV7-2 and TRBJ1-1; D uncertain. The CDR3 contains 15 residues. CDR1 SGHTA and CDR2 FQGNSA come from the germline V gene. Trimming removed 5 bases from V and 0 bases from J, with 13 bases in between. The chain's CDR3 is CASSPVVSLNTEAFF. As DNA, the CDR3 is TGTGCCAGCAGCCCCGTTGTCAGTTTGAACACTGAAGCTTTCTTT.

The V and J genes are TRBV2 and TRBJ1-5; D remains unclear. V lost 8 bases and J 0 bases, leaving 14 bases between the germline ends. In germline, CDR1 is SNHLY, CDR2 FYNNEI. CDR3 size: 15 residues. The CDR3 spells CASRSGVYSNQPQHF. The CDR3 region has the DNA TGTGCCAGCCGTTCCGGAGTATATAGCAATCAGCCCCAGCATTTT.

This rearrangement joins TRBV28 to TRBJ2-1; possibly TRBD2 for D (6 bases). Germline V gives CDR1 MDHEN, CDR2 SYDVKM. The V end lost 3 bases, the J end lost 6 bases, and 12 bases lay between the germline ends. CDR3 length: 14 residues. The CDR3 protein is CASSFQEGRNEQFF. The CDR3 nucleotides read TGTGCCAGCAGTTTCCAGGAGGGTCGCAATGAGCAGTTCTTC.

This CDR3 reads CASSQPIGGTLGDEQYF. The CDR3 DNA reads TGTGCCAGCAGTCAGCCCATAGGAGGGACCCTTGGAGACGAGCAGTACTTC. The chain links TRBV7-9 to TRBJ2-7, with a tentative D call TRBD2 (6 bases). Germline V gene sequence: CDR1 SEHNR, CDR2 FQNEAQ (reference sequence). This CDR3 spans 17 amino acids. Trimming took 6 bases from V and 5 from J, leaving 26 bases between them. The full variable domain, completed using reference TRBV7-9 and TRBJ2-7, is DTGVSQNPRHKITKRGQNVTFRCDPISEHNRLYWYRQTLGQGPEFLTYFQNEAQLEKSRLLSDRFSAERPKGSFSTLEIQRTEQGDSAMYLCASSQPIGGTLGDEQYFGPGTRLTVT.

This rearrangement joins TRBV27 to TRBJ1-2, with TRBD1 identical over 7 bases. Germline values: CDR1 MNHEY, CDR2 SMNVEV (reference sequence). The trim removed 5 bases at V and 8 bases at J, leaving 5 bases unmatched. The length of the CDR3 is 12 residues. The CDR3 reads CASSLNRGGYTF. In nucleotides, the CDR3 is TGTGCCAGCAGTCTAAACAGGGGCGGCTACACCTTC.

The chain is built from TRBV29-1 and TRBJ2-7, with D perhaps TRBD1 (5 bases). V lost 5 bases and J lost 0, with 17 bases in between. The CDR3 covers 15 residues. Germline V CDR1 and CDR2: SQVTM, ANQGSEA. The CDR3 loop reads CSVTLGRGFSYEQYF. CDR3 sequence (DNA): TGCAGCGTTACCCTGGGAAGGGGCTTCTCCTACGAGCAGTACTTC.

The chain joins TRBV5-4 to TRBJ2-2; a weak D match, TRBD2 (7 bases). Trimming cost V 0 bases and J 4 bases, with 16 bases left between them. This CDR3 is 17 amino acids long. Germline assignment: CDR1 SGHNT and CDR2 YYREEE (reference sequence). The CDR3 nucleotides are TGTGCCAGCAGCTTGGCCCGGGGGGCCGAGGGCACCGGGGAGCTGTTTTTT. Protein sequence: CASSLARGAEGTGELFF.

The rearrangement joins TRBV27 to TRBJ1-2; D is ambiguous. Looked up from germline, CDR1 is MNHEY and CDR2 is SMNVEV (reference sequence). Trimming removed 3 bases from V and 1 base from J, with 6 bases in between. CDR3 size: 13 residues. CDR3 nucleotides: TGTGCCAGCAGTTTGAGGGTTAACTATGGCTACACCTTC. Its protein product is CASSLRVNYGYTF.

This chain joins TRBV6-5 and TRBJ1-5; D remains ambiguous. CDR1 is MNHEY, CDR2 SVGAGI, per germline. The CDR3 is made up of 14 amino acids. Trimming took off 0 bases at V and 4 bases at J, with 7 bases between the two ends. Here the CDR3 reads CASSYSGLNQPQHF. The CDR3 bases are TGTGCCAGCAGTTACTCGGGCCTTAATCAGCCCCAGCATTTT.

This clone was picked up one time. The rearrangement links TRBV7-8 to TRBJ1-2, with TRBD1 identical over 10 bases. The CDR3 is 16 residues long. CDR1 SGHVS and CDR2 FQNEAQ come from the germline V gene. The junction had 3 bases not matched to a gene; V was cut back by 0 bases and J by 2 bases. The CDR3 spells CASSLALTGGNYGYTF. CDR3 bases: TGTGCCAGCAGCTTAGCCCTGACAGGGGGCAACTATGGCTACACCTTC.

V is TRBV10-3 and J is TRBJ1-3; the D gene is possibly TRBD1 (5 bases). The CDR3 loop spans 15 amino acids. Deletions cut 3 bases from V and 5 bases from J, with 14 bases between. Germline V gene data show CDR1 as ENHRY and CDR2 as SYGVKD. CDR3 in amino acids: CAISDYRQGRNTIYF. DNA for the CDR3: TGTGCCATCAGTGACTACAGGCAAGGAAGAAACACCATATATTTT.

This clone was detected once. The gene calls are TRBV27 and TRBJ1-2; D may be TRBD1 (6 bases). The CDR3 loop spans 15 amino acids. From germline, CDR1 is MNHEY and CDR2 SMNVEV (reference sequence). V dropped 8 bases and J dropped 4 bases, with 20 bases sitting between them. The CDR3 is CASATARGATYGYTF. CDR3 coding DNA: TGTGCCAGCGCAACCGCGCGGGGGGCAACCTATGGCTACACCTTC.

The rearrangement uses TRBV19 and TRBJ1-2; 8 nucleotides line up with TRBD1. The CDR3 spans 14 residues. V shed 3 bases and J 4 bases; nucleotides not matched to a gene: 4. Germline V gene data show CDR1 as LNHDA and CDR2 as SQIVND (reference sequence). This chain's CDR3 is CASSIDRGSYGYTF. Written as DNA, the CDR3 is TGTGCCAGTAGTATCGACAGGGGCAGCTATGGCTACACCTTC.

The chain has TRBV6-1 and TRBJ1-3; D remains ambiguous. CDR3 size: 12 residues. V was clipped by 10 bases and J by 0 bases, with 7 bases between them. CDR1 and CDR2 from the germline V gene are MNHNS and SASEGT. CDR3 sequence reads: CATHSSGNTIYF. The CDR3 bases are TGTGCCACCCACTCCTCTGGAAACACCATATATTTT.

V usage is TRBV6-5 and J usage is TRBJ1-1; D perhaps matches TRBD1 (6 bases). V was cut by 0 bases and J by 2 bases, with 10 bases left in between. The CDR3 consists of 15 residues. In germline, CDR1 is MNHEY, CDR2 SVGAGI. The CDR3 nucleotides read TGTGCCAGCAGTTACTCGACAGGCGTCAACACTGAAGCTTTCTTT. This gives the protein CASSYSTGVNTEAFF.

The chain joins TRBV28 to TRBJ1-4; D is possibly TRBD1 (5 bases). The CDR3 has 12 amino acids. In germline, CDR1 is MDHEN, CDR2 SYDVKM. Trimming cost V 8 bases and J 5 bases, with 9 bases left between them. The CDR3 loop is CASRQGNEKLFF. CDR3 nucleotides: TGTGCCAGCCGGCAGGGAAATGAAAAACTGTTTTTT. Full variable domain (missing parts from reference TRBV28 and TRBJ1-4): DVKVTQSSRYLVKRTGEKVFLECVQDMDHENMFWYRQDPGLGLRLIYFSYDVKMKEKGDIPEGYSVSREKKERFSLILESASTNQTSMYLCASRQGNEKLFFGSGTQLSVL.

The rearrangement links TRBV14 to TRBJ2-7; D perhaps matches TRBD1 (6 bases). The germline CDR1 and CDR2 sequences are SGHDN and FVKESK. Between the trimmed V and J ends, which lost 7 bases and 3 bases, there was a span of 13 bases. This CDR3 region has 13 residues. The CDR3 reads CASTTTGNYEQYF. DNA for the CDR3: TGTGCCAGCACCACTACAGGGAACTACGAGCAGTACTTC.

V is TRBV5-1 and J is TRBJ1-4, with 11 bases fitting TRBD1. Germline CDR1 and CDR2: SGHRS and YFSETQ. V lost 3 bases and J lost 0; bases outside the gene matches: 10. The CDR3 consists of 19 residues. Here the CDR3 reads CASSSRTGGVPATNEKLFF. The CDR3, as DNA: TGCGCCAGCAGCTCACGGACAGGGGGCGTCCCTGCAACTAATGAAAAACTGTTTTTT.

The rearrangement joins TRBV13 to TRBJ1-2; D possibly corresponds to TRBD1 (6 bases). The CDR3 covers 14 residues. In germline, CDR1 is PRHDT, CDR2 FYEKMQ (reference sequence). V was pared by 5 bases and J by 6 bases, with 16 bases between. This chain's CDR3 is CASSPRTVKDGYTF. DNA for the CDR3: TGTGCCAGCAGCCCGAGGACAGTAAAAGATGGCTACACCTTC.

Comments on this clone: Other DNA sequences in the sample encode the same CDR3. The chain employs TRBV5-1 and TRBJ1-2; D unresolved. Trimming removed 0 bases from V and 5 bases from J, with 11 bases in between. In germline, CDR1 is SGHRS, CDR2 YFSETQ. This CDR3 comprises 14 residues. This chain's CDR3 is CASSLEAADYGYTF. The DNA for the CDR3 is TGCGCCAGCAGCTTGGAGGCAGCGGATTATGGCTACACCTTC.

About this clone itself: Mismatch with germline at one junction end may stem from a read error. The V and J genes are TRBV7-2 and TRBJ2-7, with 11 positions matching TRBD2. The germline V gene has CDR1 SGHTA and CDR2 FQGNSA. The length of the CDR3 is 15 residues. The CDR3 here is CASSLAGGISYEQYF. CDR3 bases: TGTGCCAGCAGTTTAGCGGGGGGGATTTCCTACGAGCAGTACTTC.

The chain is built from TRBV5-5 and TRBJ2-3, with 10 bases identical to TRBD1. Germline V CDR1 and CDR2: SGHKS, YYEKEE (reference sequence). CDR3 length: 17 amino acids. Unmatched junction bases numbered 9, after V lost 4 bases and J lost 1 base. The CDR3 sequence is CASSLYPGTGGTDTQYF. CDR3 sequence (DNA): TGTGCCAGCAGCCTCTACCCCGGGACAGGGGGCACAGATACGCAGTATTTT.

CDR3 nucleotide sequence: TGTGCCAGCAGCTTTAGGGACACCCATCAGCCCCAGCATTTT. It specifies CASSFRDTHQPQHF. The chain links TRBV7-7 to TRBJ1-5, with a possible D match to TRBD1 (6 bases). CDR1 and CDR2 from the germline V gene are SSHAT and FNYEAQ (reference sequence). The CDR3 is 14 amino acids. The V end was cut by 3 bases, the J end by 5 bases, with 11 bases between.

The CDR3 nucleotides read TGTGCCAGCTCCATAAGGGGGAGCTATGGCTACACCTTC. It yields the protein CASSIRGSYGYTF. This sequence joins TRBV6-5 and TRBJ1-2, with D possibly matching TRBD1 (6 bases). The CDR3 has 13 amino acids. Trimming removed 8 bases from V and 4 bases from J, with 14 bases in between. CDR1 MNHEY and CDR2 SVGAGI come from the germline V gene.

V and J are TRBV9 and TRBJ2-3; 9 bases agree with TRBD2. CDR3 size: 15 residues. V dropped 4 bases and J dropped 4; count of bases not matched to a gene: 7. Per germline, CDR1 SGDLS and CDR2 YYNGEE. For the CDR3, the DNA is TGTGCCAGCAGCCCTCACGGCGGGAGGGCAGATACGCAGTATTTT. Protein product: CASSPHGGRADTQYF.

The V call is TRBV5-1, the J call TRBJ1-2, with 10 bases that match TRBD1. The CDR3 is 16 residues long. The V gene's germline CDR1 is SGHRS and CDR2 YFSETQ. V was pared by 0 bases and J by 3 bases, with 5 bases of the junction left unmatched. The CDR3 DNA reads TGCGCCAGCAGCTTGGGGGACAGGGGCGAGGACTATGGCTACACCTTC. Translating it yields CASSLGDRGEDYGYTF.

DNA of the CDR3: TGTGCCGCGTCACGGGGGGCCACCCCCTCGGGGCAGTTCTTC. The encoded protein is CAASRGATPSGQFF. The V call is TRBV9, the J call TRBJ2-1, with TRBD2 as a possible D gene (7 bases). With 10 bases removed from V and 12 bases from J, the gap between germline ends came to 26 bases. Germline assignment: CDR1 SGDLS and CDR2 YYNGEE. The CDR3 contains 14 residues.

This clone was picked up one time. The chain joins TRBV10-1 to TRBJ1-1; 7 nucleotides line up with TRBD1. Per germline, CDR1 WNHNN and CDR2 SYGVQD (reference sequence). The CDR3 has 13 amino acids. With V trimmed by 4 bases and J by 4 bases, 3 bases remained unmatched. In DNA form, the CDR3 reads TGCGCCAGCAGTGCGGGACAGTTCACTGAAGCTTTCTTT. This sequence encodes CASSAGQFTEAFF.

V usage is TRBV27 and J usage is TRBJ1-5; unclear D gene. CDR1 is MNHEY, CDR2 SMNVEV, per germline (reference sequence). This CDR3 spans 15 amino acids. The V end lost 5 bases, the J end lost 4 bases, and 15 bases lay between the germline ends. The CDR3 DNA reads as TGTGCCAGCAGTCGTGACACTTTAGGAAATCAGCCCCAGCATTTT. This translates into CASSRDTLGNQPQHF.